The clone carrying this T cell receptor (beta chain) has a count of ten or more. This specimen belongs to a study of CD8+CD57+ T cells in acquired aplastic anemia. CDR3 length: 12 residues. Germline V gene lookup returns CDR1 DFQATT and CDR2 SNEGSKA (reference sequence). V shed 3 bases and J shed 2 bases, with 7 bases lying between them. Genomic DNA templated the TCR beta VDJ and CDR3 profiling. TCRdb redid the calling of the reads with MiXCR, one entry per CDR3 protein. The sample has about 200,000 distinct CDR3 sequences, less than 60% seen once. All patients picked for sequencing had shown, by flow cytometry, an expansion of CD8+CD57+ cells.

Sequenced sample: sorted CD4+, CD8+, or CD8+CD57+ T cells (not recorded which) from PBMCs. This clonotype was obtained from a human donor with aplastic anemia. The rearrangement links TRBV20-1 to TRBJ1-1, with D perhaps matching TRBD1 (5 bases). CDR3 nucleotides: TGCAGTGCTAGCGGGGCAAACACTGAAGCTTTCTTT. Its translation: CSASGANTEAFF.